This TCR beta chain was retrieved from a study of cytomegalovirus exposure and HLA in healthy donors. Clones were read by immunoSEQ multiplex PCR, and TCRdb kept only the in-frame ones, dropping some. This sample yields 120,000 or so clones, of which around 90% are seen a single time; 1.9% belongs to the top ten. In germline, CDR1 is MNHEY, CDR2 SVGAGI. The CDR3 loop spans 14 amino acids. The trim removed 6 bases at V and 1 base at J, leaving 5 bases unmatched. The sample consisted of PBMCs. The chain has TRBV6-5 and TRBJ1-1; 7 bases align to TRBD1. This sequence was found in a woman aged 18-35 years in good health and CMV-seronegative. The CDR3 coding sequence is TGTGCCAGCAGGCGCGGGACAGCGAACACTGAAGCTTTCTTT. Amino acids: CASRRGTANTEAFF.